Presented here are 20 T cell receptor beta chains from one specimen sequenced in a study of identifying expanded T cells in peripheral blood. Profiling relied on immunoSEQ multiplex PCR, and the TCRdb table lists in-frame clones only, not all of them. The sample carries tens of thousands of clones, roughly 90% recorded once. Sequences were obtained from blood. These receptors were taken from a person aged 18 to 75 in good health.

CDR3 in DNA: TGTGCCAGCAGTGAAATAAAGGGCTATGGCTACACCTTC. Translation: CASSEIKGYGYTF. V usage is TRBV6-1 and J usage is TRBJ1-2; D is undetermined. The CDR3 is made up of 13 amino acids. Germline V gene sequence: CDR1 MNHNS, CDR2 SASEGT. V gave up 2 bases and J gave up 4 bases, with 8 bases separating them.

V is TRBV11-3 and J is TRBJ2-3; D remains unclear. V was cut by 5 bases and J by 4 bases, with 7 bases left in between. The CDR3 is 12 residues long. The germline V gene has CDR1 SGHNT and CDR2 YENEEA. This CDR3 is CASSKHPDTQYF. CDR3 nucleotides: TGTGCCAGCAGCAAACACCCAGATACGCAGTATTTT.

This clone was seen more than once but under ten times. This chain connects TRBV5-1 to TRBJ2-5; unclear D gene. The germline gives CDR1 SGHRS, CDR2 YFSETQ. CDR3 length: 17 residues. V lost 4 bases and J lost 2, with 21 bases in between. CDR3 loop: CASSPLAGPRAQETQYF. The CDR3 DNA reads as TGCGCCAGCAGCCCGCTCGCTGGGCCCCGCGCGCAAGAGACCCAGTACTTC.

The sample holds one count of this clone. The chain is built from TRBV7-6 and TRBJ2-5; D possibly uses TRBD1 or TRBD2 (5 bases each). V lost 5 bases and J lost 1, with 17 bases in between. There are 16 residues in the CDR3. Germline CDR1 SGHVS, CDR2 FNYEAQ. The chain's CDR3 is CASSDSGLVSQETQYF. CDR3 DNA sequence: TGTGCCAGCAGCGACAGCGGTCTAGTTAGCCAAGAGACCCAGTACTTC.

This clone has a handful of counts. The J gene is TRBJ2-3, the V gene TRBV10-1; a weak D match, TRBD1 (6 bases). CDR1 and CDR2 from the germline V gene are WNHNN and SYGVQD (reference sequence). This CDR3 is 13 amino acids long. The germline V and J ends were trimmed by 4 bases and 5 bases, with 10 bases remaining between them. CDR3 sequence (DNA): TGCGCCAGCAGTGTGGGGGCAGGAGATACGCAGTATTTT. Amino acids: CASSVGAGDTQYF.

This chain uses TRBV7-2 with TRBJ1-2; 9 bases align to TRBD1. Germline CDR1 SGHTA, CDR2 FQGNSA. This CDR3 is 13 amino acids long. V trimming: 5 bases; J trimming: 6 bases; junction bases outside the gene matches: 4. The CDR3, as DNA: TGTGCCAGCAGCCCGGACAGGGGCAATGGCTACACCTTC. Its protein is CASSPDRGNGYTF.

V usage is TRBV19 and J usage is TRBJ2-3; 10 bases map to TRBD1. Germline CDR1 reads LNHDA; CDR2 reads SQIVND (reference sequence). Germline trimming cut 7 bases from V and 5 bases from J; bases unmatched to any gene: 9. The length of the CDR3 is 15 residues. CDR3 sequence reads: CASTLRGQGLDTQYF. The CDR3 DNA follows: TGTGCCAGTACATTACGGGGACAGGGGTTAGATACGCAGTATTTT. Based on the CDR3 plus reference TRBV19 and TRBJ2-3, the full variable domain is DGGITQSPKYLFRKEGQNVTLSCEQNLNHDAMYWYRQDPGQGLRLIYYSQIVNDFQKGDIAEGYSVSREKKESFPLTVTSAQKNPTAFYLCASTLRGQGLDTQYFGPGTRLTVL.

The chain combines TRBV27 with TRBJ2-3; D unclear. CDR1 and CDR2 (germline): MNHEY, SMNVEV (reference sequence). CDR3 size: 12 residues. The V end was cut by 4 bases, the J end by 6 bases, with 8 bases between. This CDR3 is CASSSGLDTQYF. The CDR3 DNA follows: TGTGCCAGCAGTTCGGGTCTGGATACGCAGTATTTT.

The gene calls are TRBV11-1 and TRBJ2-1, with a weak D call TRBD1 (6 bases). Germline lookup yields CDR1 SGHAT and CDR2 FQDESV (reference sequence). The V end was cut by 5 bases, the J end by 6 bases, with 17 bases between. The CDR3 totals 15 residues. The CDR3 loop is CASSAPGVLVNEQFF. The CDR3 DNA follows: TGTGCCAGCAGCGCCCCAGGGGTTCTCGTCAATGAGCAGTTCTTC.

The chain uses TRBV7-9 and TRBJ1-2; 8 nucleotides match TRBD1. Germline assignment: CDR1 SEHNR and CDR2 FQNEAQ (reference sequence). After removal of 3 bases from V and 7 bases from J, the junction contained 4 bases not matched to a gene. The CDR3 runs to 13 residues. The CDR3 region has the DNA TGTGCCAGCAGCTTCGGACAGGGCGGTGGCTACACCTTC. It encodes CASSFGQGGGYTF.

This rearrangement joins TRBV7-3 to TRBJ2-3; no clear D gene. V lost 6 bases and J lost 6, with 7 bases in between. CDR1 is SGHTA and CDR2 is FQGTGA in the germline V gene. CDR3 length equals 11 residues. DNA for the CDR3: TGTGCCAGCAGGGATACGGATACGCAGTATTTT. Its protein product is CASRDTDTQYF. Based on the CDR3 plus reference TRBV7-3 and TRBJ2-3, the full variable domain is GAGVSQTPSNKVTEKGKYVELRCDPISGHTALYWYRQSLGQGPEFLIYFQGTGAADDSGLPNDRFFAVRPEGSVSTLKIQRTERGDSAVYLCASRDTDTQYFGPGTRLTVL.

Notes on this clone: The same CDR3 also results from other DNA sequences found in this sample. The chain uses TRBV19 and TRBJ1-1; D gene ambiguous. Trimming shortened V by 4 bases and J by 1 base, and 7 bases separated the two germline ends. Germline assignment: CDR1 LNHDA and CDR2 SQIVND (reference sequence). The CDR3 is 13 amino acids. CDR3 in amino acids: CASSKPGNTEAFF. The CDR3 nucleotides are TGTGCCAGTAGTAAGCCAGGGAACACTGAAGCTTTCTTT.

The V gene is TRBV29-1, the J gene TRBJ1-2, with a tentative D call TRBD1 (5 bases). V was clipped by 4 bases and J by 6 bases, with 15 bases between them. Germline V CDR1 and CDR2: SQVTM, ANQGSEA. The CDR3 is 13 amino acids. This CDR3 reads CSVAGGGRNGYTF. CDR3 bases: TGCAGCGTTGCTGGCGGGGGTCGCAATGGCTACACCTTC. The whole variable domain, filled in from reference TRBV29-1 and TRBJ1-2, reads SAVISQKPSRDICQRGTSLTIQCQVDSQVTMMFWYRQQPGQSLTLIATANQGSEATYESGFVIDKFPISRPNLTFSTLTVSNMSPEDSSIYLCSVAGGGRNGYTFGSGTRLTVV.

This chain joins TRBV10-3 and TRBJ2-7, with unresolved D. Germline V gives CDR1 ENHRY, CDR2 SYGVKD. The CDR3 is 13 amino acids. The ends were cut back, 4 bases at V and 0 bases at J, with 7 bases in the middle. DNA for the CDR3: TGTGCCATCAGTGGGGCAGACTCCTACGAGCAGTACTTC. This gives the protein CAISGADSYEQYF.

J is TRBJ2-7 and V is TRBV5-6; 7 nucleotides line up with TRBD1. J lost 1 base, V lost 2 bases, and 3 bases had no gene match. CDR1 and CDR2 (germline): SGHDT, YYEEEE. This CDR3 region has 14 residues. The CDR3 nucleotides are TGTGCCAGCAGCTTAGGGGGCCGTTCCTACGAGCAGTACTTC. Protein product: CASSLGGRSYEQYF.

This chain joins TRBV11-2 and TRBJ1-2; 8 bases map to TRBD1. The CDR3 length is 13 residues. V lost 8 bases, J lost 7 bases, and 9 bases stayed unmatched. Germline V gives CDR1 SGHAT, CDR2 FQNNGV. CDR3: CASRLGRGLGYTF. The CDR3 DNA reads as TGTGCCAGCCGATTAGGCAGGGGGCTTGGCTACACCTTC.

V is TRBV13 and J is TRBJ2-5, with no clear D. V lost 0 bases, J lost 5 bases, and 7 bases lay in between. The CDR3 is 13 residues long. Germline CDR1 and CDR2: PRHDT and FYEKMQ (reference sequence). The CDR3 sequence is CASSLGRRETQYF. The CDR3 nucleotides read TGTGCCAGCAGCTTAGGCCGACGGGAGACCCAGTACTTC.

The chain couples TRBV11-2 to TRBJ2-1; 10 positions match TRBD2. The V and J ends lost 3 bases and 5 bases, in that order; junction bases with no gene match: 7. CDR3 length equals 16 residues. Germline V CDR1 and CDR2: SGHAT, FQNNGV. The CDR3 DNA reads TGTGCCAGCAGCTTGTCTAGCGGGAGAATGGACAATGAGCAGTTCTTC. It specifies CASSLSSGRMDNEQFF.

This CDR3 is CASSYSRGEYEQFF. DNA of the CDR3: TGTGCCAGCAGTTACTCCCGTGGGGAATACGAGCAGTTCTTC. This chain joins TRBV6-5 and TRBJ2-1; D call uncertain. V lost 0 bases and J lost 10, with 13 bases in between. The CDR3 sequence is 14 residues long. From germline, CDR1 is MNHEY and CDR2 SVGAGI.

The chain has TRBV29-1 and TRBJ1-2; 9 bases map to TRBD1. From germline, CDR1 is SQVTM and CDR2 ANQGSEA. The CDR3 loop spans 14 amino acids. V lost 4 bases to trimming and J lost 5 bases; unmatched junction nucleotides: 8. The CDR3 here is CSVGGPGQGYGYTF. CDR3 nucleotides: TGCAGCGTTGGAGGCCCGGGACAGGGATATGGCTACACCTTC.